This T cell receptor (beta chain) was sequenced for a study of blood T cell repertoires in COVID-19. Study-level information: The samples span acute and convalescent COVID-19 from the United States, Italy and Spain. T cells, B-cell-depleted T cells, or PBMCs supplied cDNA or gDNA.

V was cut by 1 base and J by 2 bases, with 6 bases left in between. The germline gives CDR1 SGHRS, CDR2 YFSETQ. The CDR3 length is 13 residues. Clones were sequenced by immunoSEQ multiplex PCR, and TCRdb holds only the in-frame ones, with some missing. The sample has hundreds of thousands of clones, approximately 90% seen once. The material sequenced was peripheral blood. The V and J genes are TRBV5-1 and TRBJ2-5; D not resolved. The receptor's source is a woman aged 18 to 35 with acute or convalescent COVID-19. CDR3 coding DNA: TGCGCCAGCAGCTTGATAATGCAAGAGACCCAGTACTTC. Residues: CASSLIMQETQYF.